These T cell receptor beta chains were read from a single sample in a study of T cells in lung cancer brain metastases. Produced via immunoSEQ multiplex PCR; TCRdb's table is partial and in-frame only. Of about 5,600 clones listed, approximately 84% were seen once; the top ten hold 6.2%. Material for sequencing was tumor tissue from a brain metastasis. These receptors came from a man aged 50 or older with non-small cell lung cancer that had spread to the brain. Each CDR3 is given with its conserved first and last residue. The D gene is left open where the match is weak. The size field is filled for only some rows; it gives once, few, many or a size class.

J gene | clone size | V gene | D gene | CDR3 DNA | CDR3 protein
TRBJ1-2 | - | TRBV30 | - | TGTGCCTGGAGTTCCAACTATGGCTACACCTTC | CAWSSNYGYTF
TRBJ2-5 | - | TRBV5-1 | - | TGCGCCAGCAGCGTCCAGAGCTCCCAAGAGACCCAGTACTTC | CASSVQSSQETQYF
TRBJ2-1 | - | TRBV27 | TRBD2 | TGTGCCAGCAGTCACCCCCACCGGGGCCCGACTAGCGGGGGGGCAGATGAGCAGTTCTTC | CASSHPHRGPTSGGADEQFF
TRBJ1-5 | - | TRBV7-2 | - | TGTGCCAGCAGTCCACGGGGGCAGCAGCCCCAGCATTTT | CASSPRGQQPQHF
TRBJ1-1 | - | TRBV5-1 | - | TGCGCCAGCAGCTCCCTCCACTATTGGGGCACTGAAGCTTTCTTT | CASSSLHYWGTEAFF
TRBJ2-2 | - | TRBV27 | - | TGTGCCAGCAAACAAGACCTCGCCGGGGAGCTGTTTTTT | CASKQDLAGELFF
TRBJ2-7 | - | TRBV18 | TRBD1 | TGTGCCAGCTCCATGGGACAGGCCAGCTACGAGCAGTACTTC | CASSMGQASYEQYF
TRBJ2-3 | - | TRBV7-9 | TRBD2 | TGTGCCAGCAGCCCAAAAAGACTAGCGGGGGAGAAGAATACGCAGTATTTT | CASSPKRLAGEKNTQYF
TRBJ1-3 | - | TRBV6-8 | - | TGTGCCAGCAGTTTACGCGGAAACACCATATATTTT | CASSLRGNTIYF
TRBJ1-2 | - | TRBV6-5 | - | TGTGCCAGCAGTTACTCGATCAACAGGGACTATGGCTACACCTTC | CASSYSINRDYGYTF
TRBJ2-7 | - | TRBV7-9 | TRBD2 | TGTGCCAGCAGCACCCGCGGGGGGGCGGGGGAGCAGTACTTC | CASSTRGGAGEQYF
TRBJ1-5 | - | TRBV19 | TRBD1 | TGTGCCAGCGCCCGGGACAGATATCAGCCCCAGCATTTT | CASARDRYQPQHF
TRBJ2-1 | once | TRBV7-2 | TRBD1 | TGTGCCAGCAGCCTGGGACAGGGGAGCCATGAGCAGTTCTTC | CASSLGQGSHEQFF
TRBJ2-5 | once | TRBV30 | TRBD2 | TGTGCCTGGAGCGCCGGAACTAGCGGATCCGAGACCCAGTACTTC | CAWSAGTSGSETQYF
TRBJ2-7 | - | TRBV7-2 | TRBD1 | TGTGCCAGCAGCTCCGGGACAGGGGTGATCTACGAGCAGTACTTC | CASSSGTGVIYEQYF
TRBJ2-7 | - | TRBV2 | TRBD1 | TGTGCCAGCAGTGGACAGGGGGCGGGCGAGCAGTACTTC | CASSGQGAGEQYF
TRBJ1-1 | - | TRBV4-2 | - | TGTGCCAGCAGTCTTCTGGGGAGGGGCACTGAAGCTTTCTTT | CASSLLGRGTEAFF
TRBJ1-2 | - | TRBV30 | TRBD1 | TGTGCCTGGAGCGCAGGGGGCGCGGATGGCTACACCTTC | CAWSAGGADGYTF
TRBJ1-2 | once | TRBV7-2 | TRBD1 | TGTGCCAGCAGCCGTACAGGGGCTCTCTTATCCAACTATGGCTACACCTTC | CASSRTGALLSNYGYTF
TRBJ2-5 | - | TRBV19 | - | TGTGCCAGTAGTTACGCGGGACGGGGCCAAGAGACCCAGTACTTC | CASSYAGRGQETQYF
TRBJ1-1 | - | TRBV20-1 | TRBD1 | TGCAGTGCCCCCGACAGGGAAGGAGCTTTCTTT | CSAPDREGAFF
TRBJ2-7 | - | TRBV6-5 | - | TGTGCCAGCAGTCGCCCCTCCTCCTACGAGCAGTACTTC | CASSRPSSYEQYF
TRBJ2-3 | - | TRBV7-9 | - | TGTGCCAGCAGCTTCGCGGTTGGGAGCACAGATACGCAGTATTTT | CASSFAVGSTDTQYF
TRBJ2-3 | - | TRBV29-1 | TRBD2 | TGCAGCGTTCAGGGAGGGGCCACAGATACGCAGTATTTT | CSVQGGATDTQYF
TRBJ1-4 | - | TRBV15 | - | TGTGCCACCAGCAGAGAAGAACAGGAAAAACTGTTTTTT | CATSREEQEKLFF
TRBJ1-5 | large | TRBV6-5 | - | TGTGCCAGCAGACTAAGTAGCAATCAGCCCCAGCATTTT | CASRLSSNQPQHF
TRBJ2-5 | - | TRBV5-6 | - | TGTGCCAGCAGCTACCCAACTAGGGCTGAGACCCAGTACTTC | CASSYPTRAETQYF
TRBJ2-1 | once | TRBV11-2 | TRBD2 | TGTGCCAGCAGCCGTAGCGGGGTCGGCAATGAGCAGTTCTTC | CASSRSGVGNEQFF
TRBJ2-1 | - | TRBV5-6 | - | TGTGCCAGCAGCTTGGACGCAGGGGCCACCTACAATGAGCAGTTCTTC | CASSLDAGATYNEQFF
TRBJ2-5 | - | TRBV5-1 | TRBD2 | TGCGCCAGCAGCTTGGAGGGGGGACTAGCGTACTCCCAAGAGACCCAGTACTTC | CASSLEGGLAYSQETQYF
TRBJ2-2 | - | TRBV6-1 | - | TGTGCCAGCACTTTCGGGGGCTCAAACACCGGGGAGCTGTTTTTT | CASTFGGSNTGELFF
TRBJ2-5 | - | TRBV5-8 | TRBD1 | TGTGCCAGCAGCCGAGACAGGGGGCTTATACAAGAGACCCAGTACTTC | CASSRDRGLIQETQYF
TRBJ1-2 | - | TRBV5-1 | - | TGCGCCAGCAGCTCTAACTATGGCTACACCTTC | CASSSNYGYTF
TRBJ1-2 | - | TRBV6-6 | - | TGTGCCAGCAGTTACTATGAGGGCTACACCTTC | CASSYYEGYTF
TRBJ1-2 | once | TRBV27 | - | TGTGCCAGCAGTTTAAGGAGGGGTCCGGAGGGGAAAGGCTACACCTTC | CASSLRRGPEGKGYTF
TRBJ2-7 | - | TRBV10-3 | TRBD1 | TGTGCCATCAGTGAGCGCTCTGGGACAGGGGCCTACGAGCAGTACTTC | CAISERSGTGAYEQYF
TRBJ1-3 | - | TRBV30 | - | TGTGCCTGGAGTGTCCTAACCGCTGGAAACACCATATATTTT | CAWSVLTAGNTIYF
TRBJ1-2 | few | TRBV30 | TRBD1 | TGTGCCTGGAGGATTATAGGACAGGACTACACCTTC | CAWRIIGQDYTF
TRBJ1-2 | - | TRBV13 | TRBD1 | TGTGCCAGCAGCTTAGGGACAGGGTCAAGAGGCTACACCTTC | CASSLGTGSRGYTF
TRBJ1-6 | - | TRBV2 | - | TGTGCCAGCAGTGAAGCCGCTAATTCACCCCTCCACTTT | CASSEAANSPLHF
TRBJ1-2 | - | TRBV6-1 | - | TGTGCCAGCAGGGAAAACCCGACAGGCCTAAACTATGGCTACACCTTC | CASRENPTGLNYGYTF
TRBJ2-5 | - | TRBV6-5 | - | TGTGCCAGCAGGAGGTCCGGCCAAGAGACCCAGTACTTC | CASRRSGQETQYF
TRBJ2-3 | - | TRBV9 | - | TGTGCCAGCAGCCCCAGTGGAGGGCACGGCACAGATACGCAGTATTTT | CASSPSGGHGTDTQYF
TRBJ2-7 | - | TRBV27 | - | TGTGCCAGCAGACCGACAGGCAAGGCGGGAGAGCAGTACTTC | CASRPTGKAGEQYF
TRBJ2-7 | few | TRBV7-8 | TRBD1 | TGTGCCAGCAGCGTGGGACAGGCCTACGAGCAGTACTTC | CASSVGQAYEQYF
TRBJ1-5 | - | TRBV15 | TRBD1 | TGTGCCACCAGCAGGGAGACAGGGACTTTTCAGCCCCAGCATTTT | CATSRETGTFQPQHF
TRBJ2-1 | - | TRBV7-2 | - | TGTGCCAGCAGCCAGTCGGGGGCGCGAAATGAGCAGTTCTTC | CASSQSGARNEQFF
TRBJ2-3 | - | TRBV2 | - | TGTGCCAGCAAAGATTGGGATACGCAGTATTTT | CASKDWDTQYF
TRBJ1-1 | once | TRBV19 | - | TGTGCCAGTAGTATAAGGGTTGAAACTGAAGCTTTCTTT | CASSIRVETEAFF
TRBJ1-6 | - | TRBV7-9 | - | TGTGCCAGCAGCTTTGTGTCGGGTAATTCACCCCTCCACTTT | CASSFVSGNSPLHF
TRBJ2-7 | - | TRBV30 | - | TGTGCCTGGAGTGTACGGGGGGCGCAAGGCTACGAGCAGTACTTC | CAWSVRGAQGYEQYF
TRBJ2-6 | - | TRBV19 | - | TGTGCCAGTAGTTCCCTGGGCCTCCTCCGTCCTCACTCTGGGGCCAACGTCCTGACTTTC | CASSSLGLLRPHSGANVLTF
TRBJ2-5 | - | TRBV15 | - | TGTGCCACCAGCAGAACCGGGGGGCTGGGAGAGACCCAGTACTTC | CATSRTGGLGETQYF
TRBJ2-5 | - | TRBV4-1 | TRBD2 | TGCGCCAGCAGCCAGACTAGCGTACAGACCCAGTACTTC | CASSQTSVQTQYF
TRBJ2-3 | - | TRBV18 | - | TGTGCCAGCTCACCCAGACAGAGGGGAGAGACAGATACGCAGTATTTT | CASSPRQRGETDTQYF
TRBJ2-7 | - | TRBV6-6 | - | TGTGCCAGCAGTTACCAGGGAGCGCAGTACTTC | CASSYQGAQYF
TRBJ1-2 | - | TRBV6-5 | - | TGTGCCAGCAGGGGTTTCTATGGCTACACCTTC | CASRGFYGYTF
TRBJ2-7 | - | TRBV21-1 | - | TGTGCCAGCAGCATATTTTCGGGATCTGGGTACGAGCAGTACTTC | CASSIFSGSGYEQYF
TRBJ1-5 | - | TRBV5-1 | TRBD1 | TGCACCAGCAGCCAAGGGACAGGGGATAGCAATCAGCCCCAGCATTTT | CTSSQGTGDSNQPQHF